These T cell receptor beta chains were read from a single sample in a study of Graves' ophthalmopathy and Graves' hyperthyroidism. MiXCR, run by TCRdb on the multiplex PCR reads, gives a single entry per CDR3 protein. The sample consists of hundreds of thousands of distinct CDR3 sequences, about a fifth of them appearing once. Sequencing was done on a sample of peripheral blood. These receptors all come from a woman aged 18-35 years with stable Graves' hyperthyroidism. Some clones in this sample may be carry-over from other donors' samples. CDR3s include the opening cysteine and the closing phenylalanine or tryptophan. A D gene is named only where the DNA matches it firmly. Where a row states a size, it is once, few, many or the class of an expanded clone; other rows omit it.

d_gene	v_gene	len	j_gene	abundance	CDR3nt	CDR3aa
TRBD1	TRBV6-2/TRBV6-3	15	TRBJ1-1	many	TGTGCCAGCAGTTACCAGGGGGCCGAGAACACTGAAGCTTTCTTT	CASSYQGAENTEAFF
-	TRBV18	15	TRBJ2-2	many	TGTGCCAGCTCACCTACGCCCGCGAACACCGGGGAGCTGTTTTTT	CASSPTPANTGELFF
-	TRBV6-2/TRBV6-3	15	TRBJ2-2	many	TGTGCCAGCAGGAGGGCTCGGTCGAACACCGGGGAGCTGTTTTTT	CASRRARSNTGELFF
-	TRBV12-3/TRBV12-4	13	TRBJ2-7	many	TGTGCCAGCAGCACCCCGCCCGCCTCACCACAGTACTTC	CASSTPPASPQYF
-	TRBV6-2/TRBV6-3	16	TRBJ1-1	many	TGTGCCAGCAGCCCCATAGACAGGTTCGGGAACACTGAAGCTTTCTTT	CASSPIDRFGNTEAFF
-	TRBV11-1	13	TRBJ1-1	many	TGTGCCAGCAGCTACAGGGTAGACACTGAAGCTTTCTTT	CASSYRVDTEAFF
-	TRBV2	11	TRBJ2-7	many	TGTGCCAGCAGAGCACCGGATATGCAGTACTTC	CASRAPDMQYF
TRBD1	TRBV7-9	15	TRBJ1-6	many	TGTGCCAGCAGCCTAGGGACAGGGGGCATTTCACCCCTCCACTTT	CASSLGTGGISPLHF
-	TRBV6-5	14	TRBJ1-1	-	TGTGCCAGCAGTTACGACGCTTGGGGGACTGAAGCTTTCTTT	CASSYDAWGTEAFF
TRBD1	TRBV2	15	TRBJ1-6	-	TGTGCCAGCAGTGGACAGGGGGCGAAGAATTCACCCCTCCACTTT	CASSGQGAKNSPLHF
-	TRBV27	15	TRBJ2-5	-	TGTGCCAGCAGTTTATTGTTAGGAGGTCAAGAGACCCAGTACTTC	CASSLLLGGQETQYF
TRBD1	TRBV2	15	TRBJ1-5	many	TGTGCCAGCAGGGACAGGGGTTACAGCAATCAGCCCCAGCATTTT	CASRDRGYSNQPQHF
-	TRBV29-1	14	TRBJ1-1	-	TGCAGCGTTGTTCCCCCTTTTGTTCCCGCTGAAGCTTTCTTT	CSVVPPFVPAEAFF
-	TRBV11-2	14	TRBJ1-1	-	TGTGCCAGCAGCCCACCCCGAAAAAACACTGAAGCTTTCTTT	CASSPPRKNTEAFF
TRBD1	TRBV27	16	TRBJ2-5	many	TGTGCCAGCAACCCCGTGATCCCGGGACAGGAAGAGACCCAGTACTTC	CASNPVIPGQEETQYF
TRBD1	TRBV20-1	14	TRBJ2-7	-	TGCAGTGCTAGGGGAACAGGGGATTGGGGCGAGCAGTACTTC	CSARGTGDWGEQYF
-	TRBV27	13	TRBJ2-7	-	TGTGCCAGCAGTAGGACTAACTCCTACGAGCAGTACTTC	CASSRTNSYEQYF
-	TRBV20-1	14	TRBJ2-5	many	TGCAGTGCTAGAGGGCGGGAACTCGTAAAGACCCAGTACTTC	CSARGRELVKTQYF
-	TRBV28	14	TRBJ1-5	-	TGTGCCAGCTGGTACCAGGGAAGCAATCAGCCCCAGCATTTT	CASWYQGSNQPQHF
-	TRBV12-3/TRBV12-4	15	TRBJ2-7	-	TGTGCCAGCAGTTTTGTCCGGGGGCGCAGATACGAGCAGTACTTC	CASSFVRGRRYEQYF
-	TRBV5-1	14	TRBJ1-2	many	TGCGCCAGCAGCCTGGACAGCGGGACTTATGGCTACACCTTC	CASSLDSGTYGYTF
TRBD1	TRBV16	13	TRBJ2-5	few	TGTGCCAGCAGCCAAAGAAGACAGGGTGGCCAGTACTTC	CASSQRRQGGQYF
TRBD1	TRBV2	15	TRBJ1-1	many	TGTGCCAGCAGTCGTATGACAGGGGCGAACACTGAAGCTTTCTTT	CASSRMTGANTEAFF
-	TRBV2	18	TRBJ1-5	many	TGTGCCAGCAGTGAAAACAAAGTAGCGACCTATAGCAATCAGCCCCAGCATTTT	CASSENKVATYSNQPQHF
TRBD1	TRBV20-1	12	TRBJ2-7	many	TGCAGTGCTATCCGCACAGGGGTCGAGCAGTACTTC	CSAIRTGVEQYF
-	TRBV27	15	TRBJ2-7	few	TGTGCCAGCAGTTACGAACCAAGCTCCCACTACGAGCAGTACTTC	CASSYEPSSHYEQYF
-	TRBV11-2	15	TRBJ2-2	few	TGTGCCAGCAGCTCCGTTAGACTAAACACCGGGGAGCTGTTTTTT	CASSSVRLNTGELFF
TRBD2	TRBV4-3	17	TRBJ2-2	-	TGCGCCAGCAGCCAAGATAACTTGGGGGGGGACACCGGGGAGCTGTTTTTT	CASSQDNLGGDTGELFF
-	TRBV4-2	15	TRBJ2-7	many	TGTGCCAGCAGCCAAGAGCAGGGGTCACACTACGAGCAGTACTTC	CASSQEQGSHYEQYF
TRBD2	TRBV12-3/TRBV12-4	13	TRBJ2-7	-	TGTGCCACCGGGACTAGTGGGGACTACGAGCAGTACTTC	CATGTSGDYEQYF
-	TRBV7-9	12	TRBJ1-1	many	TGTGCCAGCAGCTTCGTTAGTACCGAAGCTTTCTTT	CASSFVSTEAFF
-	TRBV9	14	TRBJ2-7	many	TGTGCCAGCAGCGGGGGGGCTGGGGCCTACGAGCAGTACTTC	CASSGGAGAYEQYF
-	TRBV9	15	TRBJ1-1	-	TGTGCCAACAGCACACGGCCCAACGGAAACACTGAAGCTTTCTTT	CANSTRPNGNTEAFF
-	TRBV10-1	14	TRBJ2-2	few	TGCGCCAGCAGTGAGTCGTCTCCCACCGGGGAGCTGTTTTTT	CASSESSPTGELFF
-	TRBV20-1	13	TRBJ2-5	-	TGCAGTGCTAGAGATCGCCTAGTTCAGACCCAGTACTTC	CSARDRLVQTQYF
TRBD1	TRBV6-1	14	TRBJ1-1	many	TGTGCCAGCAGGTTGACAGGGGCGCGGGCTGAAGCTTTCTTT	CASRLTGARAEAFF
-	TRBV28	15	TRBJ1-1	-	TGTGCCAGCAGTGGAGCCGGGACAACGAACACTGAAGCTTTCTTT	CASSGAGTTNTEAFF
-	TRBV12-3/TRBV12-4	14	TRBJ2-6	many	TGTGCCAGCAGGTACTCTGCCGGGGCCAACGTCCTGACTTTC	CASRYSAGANVLTF
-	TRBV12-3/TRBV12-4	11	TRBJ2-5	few	TGTGCCAGCAGTTCCTCAATGACCCAGTACTTC	CASSSSMTQYF
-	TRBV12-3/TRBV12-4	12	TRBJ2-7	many	TGTGCCAGCAGCCGGACTACCTACGAGCAGTACTTC	CASSRTTYEQYF
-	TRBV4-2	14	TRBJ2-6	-	TGTGCCAGCAGCCAAGTGTCTGGGGCCAACGTCCTGACTTTC	CASSQVSGANVLTF
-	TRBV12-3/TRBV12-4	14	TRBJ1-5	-	TGTGCCAGCACTGACGGGAATACTGGACAGCCCCAGCATTTT	CASTDGNTGQPQHF
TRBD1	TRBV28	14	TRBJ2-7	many	TGTGCCAGCAAAAGCGTACAGGGGGCTCGAGAGCAGTACTTC	CASKSVQGAREQYF
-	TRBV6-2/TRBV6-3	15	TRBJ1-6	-	TGTGCCAGCAGTTACTCGGGTACAAGAGAGTCACCCCTCCACTTT	CASSYSGTRESPLHF
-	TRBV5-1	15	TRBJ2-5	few	TGCGCCAGCAGCTTGGGGGGCGTAGATCAAGAGACCCAGTACTTC	CASSLGGVDQETQYF
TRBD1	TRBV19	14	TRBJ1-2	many	TGTGCCAGTAGCCTCCGGACAGGCTATTATGGCTACACCTTC	CASSLRTGYYGYTF
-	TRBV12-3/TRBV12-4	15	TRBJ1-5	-	TGTGCCAGCCGTACAGGCCCTCGGGGCAATCAGCCCCAGCATTTT	CASRTGPRGNQPQHF
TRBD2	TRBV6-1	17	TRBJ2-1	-	TGTGCCAGCAGTGAATTAGCGGGGGCCAGCTCCTACAATGAGCAGTTCTTC	CASSELAGASSYNEQFF
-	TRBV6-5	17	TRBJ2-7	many	TGTGCCAGCAGTTACTCGAGGTGGCCGTATATCGCCTACGAGCAGTACTTC	CASSYSRWPYIAYEQYF
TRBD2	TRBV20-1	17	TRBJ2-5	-	TGCAGTGCTAGAGCGATCATGGTGACTAGCGGGGGGGGCCCGCATTACTTC	CSARAIMVTSGGGPHYF
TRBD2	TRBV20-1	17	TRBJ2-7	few	TGCAGTGCCAGCGGACTAGCGGGGGCCTCTTTCTCCTACGAGCAGTACTTC	CSASGLAGASFSYEQYF